These 19 T cell receptor beta chains originate from one sample sequenced in a study of T cells in Graves' hyperthyroidism and ophthalmopathy. Amplification of TCR beta CDR3 regions was performed using RNA transcripts as template. With the HTBI primer set, the TCR CDR3 went through a first round of RT-PCR. TCRdb reprocessed the multiplex PCR reads with MiXCR, giving one entry per CDR3 protein. The sample consists of a few hundred thousand distinct CDR3 sequences, less than 20% of them appearing once. The sample was blood. These receptor sequences come from a woman aged 25 to 39 with Graves' hyperthyroidism.

This clonotype was found a few times. The chain has TRBV7-2 and TRBJ1-2, with 8 bases that match TRBD1. With 3 bases clipped from V and 5 bases from J, the junction kept 5 bases outside the gene matches. The CDR3 has 14 amino acids. CDR1 is SGHTA and CDR2 is FQGNSA in the germline V gene. The CDR3 is CASSFGQGKYGYTF. The CDR3 coding sequence is TGTGCCAGCAGCTTTGGACAGGGTAAATATGGCTACACCTTC.

This clonotype was recorded many times. This chain links TRBV7-2 with TRBJ2-1; 10 nucleotides align to TRBD2. Germline lookup yields CDR1 SGHTA and CDR2 FQGNSA. This CDR3 is 14 amino acids long. The V segment lost 10 bases and the J segment 5 bases; nucleotides outside the gene matches: 8. The CDR3 is CATATSGLHNEQFF. As DNA, the CDR3 is TGTGCCACTGCGACTAGCGGGCTTCACAATGAGCAGTTCTTC.

This clonotype appeared many times. This rearrangement joins TRBV18 to TRBJ1-1; 7 bases are a match to TRBD1. CDR1 is KGHSH, CDR2 LQKENI, per germline. The CDR3 extends over 13 amino acids. Germline trimming cut 6 bases from V and 1 base from J; bases unmatched to any gene: 2. The CDR3 loop is CASSTGANTEAFF. The DNA for the CDR3 is TGTGCCAGCTCCACAGGGGCGAACACTGAAGCTTTCTTT. The whole variable domain, filled in from reference TRBV18 and TRBJ1-1, reads NAGVMQNPRHLVRRRGQEARLRCSPMKGHSHVYWYRQLPEEGLKFMVYLQKENIIDESGMPKERFSAEFPKEGPSILRIQQVVRGDSAAYFCASSTGANTEAFFGQGTRLTVV.

This clonotype was picked up many times. This rearrangement joins TRBV11-2 to TRBJ1-5; D unresolved. The CDR3 sequence is 15 residues long. Germline-derived CDR1 and CDR2 are SGHAT and FQNNGV. Trimming removed 1 base at V and 1 base at J, with 8 bases between. The CDR3, as DNA: TGTGCCAGCAGCTTAGGTCGGGAGAGCAATCAGCCCCAGCATTTT. Translating gives CASSLGRESNQPQHF.

The chain uses TRBV19 and TRBJ1-5; 9 bases are a match to TRBD1. V gave up 4 bases and J gave up 1 base; unmatched junction bases: 2. The germline CDR1 and CDR2 sequences are LNHDA and SQIVND (reference sequence). The CDR3 runs 15 residues. CDR3 sequence (DNA): TGTGCCAGTAGTAGGGGGACAGGGAGCAATCAGCCCCAGCATTTT. Its protein is CASSRGTGSNQPQHF.

This clonotype was recorded many times. This rearrangement joins TRBV6-1 to TRBJ2-1, with a tentative D call TRBD2 (6 bases). V gave up 5 bases and J gave up 0 bases, with 14 bases separating them. Looked up from germline, CDR1 is MNHNS and CDR2 is SASEGT. CDR3 length equals 16 residues. In DNA, the CDR3 is TGTGCCAGCAGTCCCGGACTACTCAGCTCCTACAATGAGCAGTTCTTC. Translation: CASSPGLLSSYNEQFF.

This clonotype appeared many times. This chain uses TRBV13 with TRBJ1-2; 9 bases line up with TRBD1. Trimming removed 2 bases from V and 4 bases from J; junction bases left unmatched: 5. CDR1 and CDR2 from the germline V gene are PRHDT and FYEKMQ (reference sequence). CDR3 size: 15 residues. CDR3 in amino acids: CASSLRETGGYGYTF. The CDR3 bases are TGTGCCAGCAGCTTACGCGAGACAGGGGGCTATGGCTACACCTTC.

This chain joins TRBV18 and TRBJ2-1; D remains ambiguous. Germline V gives CDR1 KGHSH, CDR2 LQKENI. The CDR3 runs to 14 residues. Trimming took 5 bases from V and 0 from J, leaving 8 bases between them. In nucleotides, the CDR3 is TGTGCCAGCTCAGTCCTGAGCTCCTACAATGAGCAGTTCTTC. Translation gives CASSVLSSYNEQFF.

V and J are TRBV2 and TRBJ2-5; no definite D call. The CDR3 contains 13 residues. Germline V gives CDR1 SNHLY, CDR2 FYNNEI. Between the trimmed V and J ends, which lost 7 bases and 5 bases, there was a span of 14 bases. As DNA, the CDR3 is TGTGCCAGCAAACACGAACCCGGGGAGACCCAGTACTTC. Protein sequence: CASKHEPGETQYF.

The chain combines TRBV19 with TRBJ2-1; no reliable D call. Deletions cut 2 bases from V and 10 bases from J, with 12 bases between. CDR3 length equals 13 residues. CDR1 is LNHDA and CDR2 is SQIVND in the germline V gene (reference sequence). The CDR3 DNA reads TGTGCCAGTAGTATAACAGCCTCCCGGGAGCAGTTCTTC. Its protein product is CASSITASREQFF.

This clonotype was found many times. The V and J genes are TRBV20-1 and TRBJ2-7; D gene unclear. This CDR3 has 10 residues. Germline CDR1 and CDR2: DFQATT and SNEGSKA (reference sequence). CDR3 region: CRGIAYEQYF. For the CDR3, the DNA is TGCAGGGGCATTGCCTACGAGCAGTACTTC.

This clonotype was seen ten or more times. This sequence joins TRBV12-3 or TRBV12-4 and TRBJ2-1; 8 nucleotides match TRBD2. Trimming cost V 6 bases and J 9 bases; bases outside gene matches: 13. CDR3 length equals 15 residues. The CDR3 here is CASRQQSGSQGEQFF. In nucleotides, the CDR3 is TGTGCCAGCAGGCAGCAAAGCGGGAGTCAGGGTGAGCAGTTCTTC.

The chain joins TRBV6-5 to TRBJ1-6, with D possibly being TRBD1 (6 bases). The V gene's germline CDR1 is MNHEY and CDR2 SVGAGI. The CDR3 has 14 amino acids. The ends were cut back, 3 bases at V and 9 bases at J, with 12 bases in the middle. The CDR3 region has the DNA TGTGCCAGCAGTTATCAGGGGAATCGTTCACCCCTCCACTTT. This encodes CASSYQGNRSPLHF.

This clonotype was recorded many times. V is TRBV6-5 and J is TRBJ1-6; D unresolved. This CDR3 region has 15 residues. Germline-derived CDR1 and CDR2 are MNHEY and SVGAGI. The V end was cut by 2 bases, the J end by 3 bases, with 8 bases between. CDR3 loop: CASSYVGSYNSPLHF. The DNA of the CDR3 is TGTGCCAGCAGTTACGTGGGAAGCTATAATTCACCCCTCCACTTT.

The chain joins TRBV6-1 to TRBJ2-1; 10 positions match TRBD2. Germline CDR1 MNHNS, CDR2 SASEGT. Losses at the gene ends were 6 bases for V and 3 bases for J; bases not matched to a gene: 5. This CDR3 has 15 amino acids. The CDR3 region is CASSGLAENYNEQFF. The CDR3 DNA follows: TGTGCCAGCAGCGGACTAGCGGAGAACTACAATGAGCAGTTCTTC.

This clonotype was seen only a few times. The CDR3 coding sequence is TGTGCCAGCAGCTTAAATTCGGGGGGACGGACAACCGTCTACGAGCAGTACTTC. Translation gives CASSLNSGGRTTVYEQYF. The chain couples TRBV13 to TRBJ2-7, with 7 nucleotides matching TRBD2. Losses at the gene ends were 2 bases for V and 3 bases for J; bases not matched to a gene: 16. The CDR3 consists of 18 residues. Per the germline V gene, CDR1 is PRHDT and CDR2 is FYEKMQ (reference sequence).

This clonotype was seen ten or more times. This chain connects TRBV3-1 to TRBJ2-3, with a possible D match to TRBD2 (6 bases). V shed 0 bases and J shed 1 base, with 11 bases lying between them. Germline V gene lookup returns CDR1 LGHDT and CDR2 YNNKEL (reference sequence). The CDR3 has 16 amino acids. Written as DNA, the CDR3 is TGTGCCAGCAGCCAAGATTTTCAGCGGGGCACAGATACGCAGTATTTT. Translating it yields CASSQDFQRGTDTQYF.

This clonotype was seen many times. J is TRBJ2-7 and V is TRBV29-1; D is unclear. Trimming took 4 bases from V and 2 from J, leaving 12 bases between them. This CDR3 contains 13 residues. Germline values: CDR1 SQVTM, CDR2 ANQGSEA. CDR3 coding DNA: TGCAGCGTTGCCCCCAGGTTCGCCTACGAGCAGTACTTC. This codes for CSVAPRFAYEQYF.

This clonotype was seen at least ten times. The chain employs TRBV12-3 or TRBV12-4 and TRBJ2-1; the D gene could be TRBD1 or TRBD2 (6 bases each). V was trimmed by 4 bases and J by 7 bases, leaving 14 bases between them. This CDR3 is 14 amino acids long. CDR3 in amino acids: CASSSGAMGNEQFF. The CDR3 region has the DNA TGTGCCAGCAGTTCGGGGGCCATGGGGAATGAGCAGTTCTTC.